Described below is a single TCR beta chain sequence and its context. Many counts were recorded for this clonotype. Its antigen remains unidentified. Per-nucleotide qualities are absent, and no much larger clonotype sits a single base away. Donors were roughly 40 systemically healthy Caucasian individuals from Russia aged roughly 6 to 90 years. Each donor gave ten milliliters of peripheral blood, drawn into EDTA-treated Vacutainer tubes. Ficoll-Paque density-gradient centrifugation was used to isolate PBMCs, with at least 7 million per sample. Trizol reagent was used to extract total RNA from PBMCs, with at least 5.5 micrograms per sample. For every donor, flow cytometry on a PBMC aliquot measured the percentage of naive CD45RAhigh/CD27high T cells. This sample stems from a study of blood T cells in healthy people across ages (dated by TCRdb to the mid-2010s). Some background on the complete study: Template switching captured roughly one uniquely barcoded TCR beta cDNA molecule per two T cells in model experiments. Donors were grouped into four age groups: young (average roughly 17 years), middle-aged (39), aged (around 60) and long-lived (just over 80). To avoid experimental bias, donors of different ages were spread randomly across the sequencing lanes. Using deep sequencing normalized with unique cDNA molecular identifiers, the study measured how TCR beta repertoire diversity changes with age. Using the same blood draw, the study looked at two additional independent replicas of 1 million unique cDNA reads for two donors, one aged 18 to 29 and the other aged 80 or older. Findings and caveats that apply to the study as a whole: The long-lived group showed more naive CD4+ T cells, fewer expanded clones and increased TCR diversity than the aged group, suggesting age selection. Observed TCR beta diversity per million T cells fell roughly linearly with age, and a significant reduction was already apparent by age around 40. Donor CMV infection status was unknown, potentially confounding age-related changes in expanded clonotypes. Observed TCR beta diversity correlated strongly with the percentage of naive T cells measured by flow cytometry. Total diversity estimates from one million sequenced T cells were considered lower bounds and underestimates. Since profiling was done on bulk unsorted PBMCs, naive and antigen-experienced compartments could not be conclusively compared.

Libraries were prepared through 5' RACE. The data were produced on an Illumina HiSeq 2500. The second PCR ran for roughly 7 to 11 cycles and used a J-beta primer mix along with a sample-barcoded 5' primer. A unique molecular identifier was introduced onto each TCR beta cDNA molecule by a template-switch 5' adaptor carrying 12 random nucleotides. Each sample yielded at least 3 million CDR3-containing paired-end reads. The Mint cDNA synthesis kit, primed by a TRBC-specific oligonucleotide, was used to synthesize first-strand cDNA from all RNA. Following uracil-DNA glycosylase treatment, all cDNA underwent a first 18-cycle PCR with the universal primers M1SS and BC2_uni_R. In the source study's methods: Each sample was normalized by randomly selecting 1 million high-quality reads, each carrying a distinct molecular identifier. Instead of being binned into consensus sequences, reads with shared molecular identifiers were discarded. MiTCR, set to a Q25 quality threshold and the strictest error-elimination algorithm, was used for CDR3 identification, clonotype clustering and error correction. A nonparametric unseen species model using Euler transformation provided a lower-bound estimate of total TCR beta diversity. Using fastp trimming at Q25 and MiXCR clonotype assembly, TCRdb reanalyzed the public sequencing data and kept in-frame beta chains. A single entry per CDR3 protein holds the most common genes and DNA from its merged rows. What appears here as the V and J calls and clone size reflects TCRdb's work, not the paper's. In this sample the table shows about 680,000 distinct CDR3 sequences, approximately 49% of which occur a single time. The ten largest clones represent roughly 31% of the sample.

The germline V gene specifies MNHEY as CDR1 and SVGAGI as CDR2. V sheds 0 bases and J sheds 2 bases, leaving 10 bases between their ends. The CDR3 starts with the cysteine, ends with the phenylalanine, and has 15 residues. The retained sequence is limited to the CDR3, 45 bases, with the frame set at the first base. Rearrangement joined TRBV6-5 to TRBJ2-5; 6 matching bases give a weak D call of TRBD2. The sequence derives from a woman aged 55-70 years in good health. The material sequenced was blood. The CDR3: CASSYSTGEQETQYF. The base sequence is TGTGCCAGCAGTTACTCGACGGGGGAACAAGAGACCCAGTACTTC.